Below are 13 T cell receptor beta chains sequenced from a single sample in a study of T-cell memory formation after mild COVID-19. MiXCR was run by TCRdb on the 5' RACE reads, yielding one entry per CDR3 protein. The table includes roughly 580,000 distinct CDR3 sequences, 15% to 20% detected once. The sample was PBMCs or a T cell subset sorted from them (not recorded which). These receptors were collected from an adult woman who had mild COVID-19 (a few samples of this study predate the infection). Cell type and time point are not known.

The chain combines TRBV20-1 with TRBJ2-3; TRBD2 agrees at 9 bases. The CDR3 is 14 residues long. J lost 1 base, V lost 3 bases, and 2 bases had no gene match. Germline-derived CDR1 and CDR2 are DFQATT and SNEGSKA (reference sequence). The CDR3 sequence is CSARRTSGTDTQYF. The CDR3 nucleotides read TGCAGTGCTAGGAGGACTAGCGGCACAGATACGCAGTATTTT.

The chain links TRBV7-2 to TRBJ2-4, with 10 bases that match TRBD2. CDR1 and CDR2 (germline): SGHTA, FQGNSA. The CDR3 totals 21 residues. V gave up 4 bases and J gave up 2 bases; unmatched junction bases: 20. The CDR3 nucleotides read TGTGCCAGCAGCTCCCCAGGGACTAGCGCAAAATTGGGGCTAACCAAAAACATTCAGTACTTC. Translation gives CASSSPGTSAKLGLTKNIQYF. Filled out from reference TRBV7-2 and TRBJ2-4, the complete variable domain reads GAGVSQSPSNKVTEKGKDVELRCDPISGHTALYWYRQSLGQGLEFLIYFQGNSAPDKSGLPSDRFSAERTGGSVSTLTIQRTQQEDSAVYLCASSSPGTSAKLGLTKNIQYFGAGTRLSVL.

This clonotype was counted ten times or more. CDR3 region: CASSLGGADSSYEQYF. CDR3 DNA sequence: TGCGCCAGCAGCTTGGGGGGGGCAGATTCCTCCTACGAGCAGTACTTC. The chain recombines TRBV5-1 with TRBJ2-7; D is perhaps TRBD1 or TRBD2 (6 bases each). Between the trimmed V and J ends, which lost 0 bases and 0 bases, there was a span of 13 bases. Germline-derived CDR1 and CDR2 are SGHRS and YFSETQ. The CDR3 has 16 amino acids.

This clonotype was counted only a few times. The chain recombines TRBV7-9 with TRBJ2-5, with 7 bases identical to TRBD2. Germline loops: CDR1 SEHNR, CDR2 FQNEAQ (reference sequence). This CDR3 has 17 amino acids. The ends lost 5 bases at V and 5 bases at J; junction bases unmatched: 17. The CDR3 nucleotides read TGTGCCAGCAGCCAAGAGATAGTGGGGGACTATGGCGAGACCCAGTACTTC. It codes for CASSQEIVGDYGETQYF.

V usage is TRBV7-9 and J usage is TRBJ2-7; TRBD1 matches at 10 bases. CDR1 and CDR2 (germline): SEHNR, FQNEAQ (reference sequence). The V gene end was trimmed by 2 bases and the J gene end by 4 bases; junction bases not matched to a gene: 8. The CDR3 has 16 amino acids. For the CDR3, the DNA is TGTGCCAGCAGCTTATCCATAGGACAGGGGGTGTACGAGCAGTACTTC. Amino acids: CASSLSIGQGVYEQYF.

J is TRBJ2-1 and V is TRBV12-3 or TRBV12-4, with 7 bases lining up with TRBD2. The CDR3 totals 15 residues. The V gene end was trimmed by 3 bases and the J gene end by 6 bases; junction bases not matched to a gene: 8. The CDR3 is CASSLERGPPNEQFF. The CDR3 nucleotides read TGTGCCAGCAGTTTGGAGCGGGGCCCTCCCAATGAGCAGTTCTTC.

The V call is TRBV7-3, the J call TRBJ1-5; D remains ambiguous. The germline V gene has CDR1 SGHTA and CDR2 FQGTGA. CDR3 length: 13 residues. V lost 0 bases to trimming and J lost 4 bases, with 4 bases between them. Here the CDR3 reads CASSLTMNQPQHF. DNA for the CDR3: TGTGCCAGCAGCTTAACCATGAATCAGCCCCAGCATTTT.

A few counts support this clonotype. J is TRBJ2-5 and V is TRBV2; possibly TRBD2 for D (7 bases). CDR1 and CDR2 from the germline V gene are SNHLY and FYNNEI. Trimming pared 6 bases from V and 3 bases from J, leaving 17 bases between. There are 15 residues in the CDR3. The CDR3 loop reads CASRYEGGREETQYF. The CDR3 coding sequence is TGTGCCAGCAGATACGAGGGGGGGCGGGAAGAGACCCAGTACTTC.

V gene TRBV9 combines with J gene TRBJ2-6; either TRBD1 or TRBD2 may supply D (5 bases each). Trimming shortened V by 2 bases and J by 0 bases, and 18 bases separated the two germline ends. The CDR3 sequence is 19 residues long. CDR1 and CDR2 (germline): SGDLS, YYNGEE. The CDR3 spells CASSVPWGSGNSGANVLTF. The CDR3, as DNA: TGTGCCAGCAGCGTCCCCTGGGGGTCCGGAAACTCTGGGGCCAACGTCCTGACTTTC.

J is TRBJ2-7 and V is TRBV18, with unresolved D. With 2 bases removed from V and 6 bases from J, the gap between germline ends came to 20 bases. CDR3 length: 16 residues. Per germline, CDR1 KGHSH and CDR2 LQKENI. The CDR3 is CASSPGVPSSPSEQYF. The CDR3 DNA sequence: TGTGCCAGCTCACCAGGGGTCCCTAGTTCTCCTAGCGAGCAGTACTTC.

This clonotype has more than one count but fewer than ten. V and J are TRBV6-1 and TRBJ2-7, with TRBD1 matching over 8 bases. The CDR3 spans 14 residues. Germline lookup yields CDR1 MNHNS and CDR2 SASEGT. The J segment lost 4 bases and the V segment lost 6 bases, leaving 8 bases of the junction unmatched. CDR3 sequence: CASSSRTGNYEQYF. Here the CDR3 DNA reads TGTGCCAGCAGCTCGCGGACAGGGAATTACGAGCAGTACTTC.

A few counts support this clonotype. The genes are TRBV6-6 and TRBJ1-4; 10 bases are shared with TRBD1. V was clipped by 6 bases and J by 2 bases; unmatched bases: 6. Germline CDR1 reads MNHNY; CDR2 reads SVGAGI (reference sequence). The CDR3 runs to 16 residues. The CDR3 DNA is TGTGCCAGCAGCTCTTGGGGACAGGGGACTAATGAAAAACTGTTTTTT. Residues: CASSSWGQGTNEKLFF.

This chain connects TRBV5-4 to TRBJ2-5, with a weak D call TRBD2 (5 bases). The CDR3 is made up of 14 amino acids. Looked up from germline, CDR1 is SGHNT and CDR2 is YYREEE (reference sequence). V lost 3 bases and J 3 bases, leaving 12 bases between the germline ends. The CDR3 nucleotides are TGTGCCAGCAGCTCACCTCGGGGAGAAGAGACCCAGTACTTC. Translated: CASSSPRGEETQYF.